The 19 T cell receptor beta chains listed next were all sequenced from one sample in a study of blood T cell repertoires in COVID-19. Data came from immunoSEQ multiplex PCR; TCRdb stores just in-frame clones and leaves some out. The sample yields fewer than 300,000 clones, about 80% seen once. The specimen sequenced was peripheral blood. Receptors were obtained from a human donor in a cohort sampled during active COVID-19.

This clone occurred a few times. The J gene is TRBJ2-1, the V gene TRBV18, with 9 bases lining up with TRBD2. Germline CDR1 reads KGHSH; CDR2 reads LQKENI. V lost 3 bases to trimming and J lost 4 bases; unmatched junction nucleotides: 4. There are 15 residues in the CDR3. The CDR3 coding sequence is TGTGCCAGCTCACCCCGTAGCGGGGGATACAATGAGCAGTTCTTC. As protein: CASSPRSGGYNEQFF.

In its sample, this clone was seen a few times. The chain has TRBV3-1 (or the pseudogene TRBV3-2) and TRBJ1-5; D unclear. Trimming removed 1 base at V and 4 bases at J, with 8 bases between. CDR3 length equals 14 residues. Germline V gives CDR1 LGHDT, CDR2 YNNKEL (reference sequence). The CDR3 here is CASSQGPGNQPQHF. The DNA of the CDR3 is TGTGCCAGCAGCCAAGGGCCAGGTAATCAGCCCCAGCATTTT.

The chain joins TRBV4-1 to TRBJ2-1; 7 nucleotides align to TRBD2. CDR1 and CDR2 from the germline V gene are MGHRA and YSYEKL. The V and J ends lost 4 bases and 10 bases, in that order; junction bases with no gene match: 4. CDR3 length: 12 residues. The CDR3 sequence is CASSPSGLEQFF. The CDR3 coding sequence is TGCGCCAGCAGCCCTAGCGGTCTCGAGCAGTTCTTC.

A note on this clone: The sample carries other DNA sequences with the same CDR3. This chain joins TRBV2 and TRBJ2-5; 7 nucleotides match TRBD1. Per germline, CDR1 SNHLY and CDR2 FYNNEI. J was trimmed by 1 base and V by 5 bases; bases with no gene match: 4. This CDR3 spans 14 amino acids. CDR3: CASSPGTAQETQYF. In DNA form, the CDR3 reads TGTGCCAGCAGTCCCGGGACAGCCCAAGAGACCCAGTACTTC.

V gene TRBV5-1 combines with J gene TRBJ2-7; D may be TRBD2 (6 bases). The CDR3 has 15 amino acids. Trimming stripped 0 bases from V and 12 bases from J, with 22 bases between. Germline V gene lookup returns CDR1 SGHRS and CDR2 YFSETQ. DNA of the CDR3: TGCGCCAGCAGCTTGGACGCGGGACCCCAGGCACTATGGTACTTC. The encoded protein is CASSLDAGPQALWYF.

The chain carries TRBV7-3 and TRBJ2-2; 10 bases fit TRBD2. J was trimmed by 7 bases and V by 3 bases; bases with no gene match: 8. CDR3 length equals 16 residues. Germline assignment: CDR1 SGHTA and CDR2 FQGTGA. CDR3 sequence: CASSFGLAGVDGELFF. The CDR3 nucleotides are TGTGCCAGCAGCTTCGGGCTAGCGGGAGTGGACGGGGAGCTGTTTTTT. The variable domain in full, with the rest retrieved from reference TRBV7-3 and TRBJ2-2, is GAGVSQTPSNKVTEKGKYVELRCDPISGHTALYWYRQSLGQGPEFLIYFQGTGAADDSGLPNDRFFAVRPEGSVSTLKIQRTERGDSAVYLCASSFGLAGVDGELFFGEGSRLTVL.

CDR3: CASSIESVNSPLHF. As DNA, the CDR3 is TGTGCCAGTAGTATAGAATCAGTTAATTCACCCCTCCACTTT. The V call is TRBV19, the J call TRBJ1-6; D gene unclear. Trimming took 0 bases from V and 6 from J, leaving 6 bases between them. The V gene's germline CDR1 is LNHDA and CDR2 SQIVND (reference sequence). This CDR3 is 14 amino acids long.

The chain couples TRBV5-1 to TRBJ2-1, with 10 bases that match TRBD2. The trim removed 5 bases at V and 2 bases at J, leaving 4 bases unmatched. The CDR3 loop spans 15 amino acids. Per the germline V gene, CDR1 is SGHRS and CDR2 is YFSETQ. CDR3 sequence reads: CASSPTSGAYNEQFF. The CDR3 DNA is TGCGCCAGCAGTCCAACTAGCGGGGCCTACAATGAGCAGTTCTTC.

This rearrangement joins TRBV23-1 to TRBJ2-1; the D gene is possibly TRBD1 (5 bases). TRBV23-1 falls under the ORF class, with uncertain function. With 7 bases removed from V and 10 bases from J, the gap between germline ends came to 11 bases. CDR3 length: 11 residues. For the CDR3, the DNA is TGCGCCAGCAATCCAGGGCAGGAGCAGTTCTTC. It yields the protein CASNPGQEQFF.

The chain joins TRBV7-2 to TRBJ1-1, with TRBD1 matching 9 bases. The V gene end was trimmed by 4 bases and the J gene end by 10 bases; junction bases not matched to a gene: 13. The germline V gene encodes CDR1 SGHTA and CDR2 FQGNSA. CDR3 length: 15 amino acids. CDR3 sequence (DNA): TGTGCCAGCAGCTCGACGGGGACAGGGCGGGATGGAGCTTTCTTT. Its protein product is CASSSTGTGRDGAFF.

V is TRBV5-1 and J is TRBJ2-2; the D gene is possibly TRBD1 (6 bases). The CDR3 loop spans 15 amino acids. Germline V lookup: CDR1 SGHRS, CDR2 YFSETQ. Trimming cost V 3 bases and J 6 bases, with 15 bases left between them. The CDR3 DNA sequence: TGCGCCAGCAGCTCCCGTCTGGGGGCGGCCGGGGAGCTGTTTTTT. It translates to CASSSRLGAAGELFF.

This chain links TRBV5-5 with TRBJ2-3, with a weak D call TRBD2 (6 bases). Germline-derived CDR1 and CDR2 are SGHKS and YYEKEE (reference sequence). V lost 0 bases, J lost 0 bases, and 11 bases lay in between. This CDR3 comprises 16 residues. The CDR3 coding sequence is TGTGCCAGCAGCTTGGGGTCGGGGACTAGCACAGATACGCAGTATTTT. This sequence encodes CASSLGSGTSTDTQYF.

The chain links TRBV6-5 to TRBJ2-3, with TRBD2 as a possible D gene (5 bases). The germline V and J ends were trimmed by 0 bases and 2 bases, with 12 bases remaining between them. This CDR3 is 16 amino acids long. CDR1 is MNHEY, CDR2 SVGAGI, per germline. CDR3 loop: CASSYSRLKVTDTQYF. As DNA, the CDR3 is TGTGCCAGCAGTTACTCTAGACTAAAAGTCACAGATACGCAGTATTTT.

As concerns this clone: A read error may be the cause here, since a much bigger clone is one base away. This chain connects TRBV7-8 to TRBJ2-7, with 7 bases fitting TRBD1. V lost 4 bases to trimming and J lost 4 bases; unmatched junction nucleotides: 1. The CDR3 is 12 residues long. Germline V gene data show CDR1 as SGHVS and CDR2 as FQNEAQ. DNA of the CDR3: TGTGCCAGCAGCTCGACAGGGTACGAGCAGTACTTC. This translates into CASSSTGYEQYF.

V is TRBV7-2 and J is TRBJ1-2; D uncertain. The CDR3 has 13 residues. V was pared by 3 bases and J by 1 base, with 6 bases between. From germline, CDR1 is SGHTA and CDR2 FQGNSA. CDR3 amino acids: CASSFIVNYGYTF. CDR3 sequence (DNA): TGTGCCAGCAGCTTCATTGTTAACTATGGCTACACCTTC.

V gene TRBV19 combines with J gene TRBJ2-1; TRBD1 might be the D (6 bases). This CDR3 comprises 15 residues. V was shortened by 3 bases and J by 1 base, with 10 bases between the two germline ends. CDR1 LNHDA and CDR2 SQIVND come from the germline V gene (reference sequence). CDR3 protein: CASSISDSSYNEQFF. The CDR3 coding sequence is TGTGCCAGTAGTATCTCGGACAGTTCCTACAATGAGCAGTTCTTC.

This clone was seen only once. This chain connects TRBV5-4 to TRBJ2-1; 8 bases map to TRBD2. The CDR3 totals 13 residues. With 0 bases clipped from V and 7 bases from J, the junction kept 0 bases outside the gene matches. Germline values: CDR1 SGHNT, CDR2 YYREEE (reference sequence). The CDR3 DNA sequence: TGTGCCAGCAGCTTGGAGCGGGAGAATGAGCAGTTCTTC. This gives the protein CASSLERENEQFF.

This rearrangement joins TRBV12-3 or TRBV12-4 to TRBJ2-5; possible D gene TRBD1, 5 bases. Trimming removed 8 bases at V and 4 bases at J, with 11 bases between. The CDR3 sequence is 12 residues long. The CDR3 reads CASCRRVETQYF. The CDR3 region has the DNA TGTGCCAGCTGTCGCAGGGTAGAGACCCAGTACTTC.

The genes are TRBV19 and TRBJ1-5; TRBD1 agrees at 8 bases. Germline loops: CDR1 LNHDA, CDR2 SQIVND (reference sequence). The junction had 8 bases not matched to a gene; V was cut back by 5 bases and J by 2 bases. CDR3 length equals 16 residues. The CDR3 region has the DNA TGTGCCAGTAGTCCCTGGACAGGGAGGGGCAATCAGCCCCAGCATTTT. It translates to CASSPWTGRGNQPQHF.